The 2 T cell receptor beta chains in this list originate from one sample, sequenced in a study of T cell repertoires in ileal Crohn's disease. TCRdb's table, derived via immunoSEQ multiplex PCR, lists solely in-frame clones and lacks some. Here the sample spans some 14,000 clones, about 71% being singletons. The source material was ileal tissue. The receptors here all came from an adult with Crohn's disease.

This sequence joins TRBV28 and TRBJ1-2; D might be TRBD1 (5 bases). V dropped 7 bases and J dropped 13 bases, with 19 bases sitting between them. The CDR3 loop spans 12 amino acids. CDR1 MDHEN and CDR2 SYDVKM come from the germline V gene. The CDR3 DNA reads TGTGCCAGCAAACCCCTGACAGCCCATGTCACCTTC. It translates to CASKPLTAHVTF.

V is TRBV5-1 and J is TRBJ1-2; D might be TRBD1 (5 bases). The CDR3 has 14 amino acids. The germline CDR1 and CDR2 sequences are SGHRS and YFSETQ. Deletions cut 4 bases from V and 0 bases from J, with 10 bases between. CDR3 nucleotide sequence: TGCGCCAGCAGCCTCGGGACCGCTAACTATGGCTACACCTTC. Its protein product is CASSLGTANYGYTF.